Sequencing of this T cell receptor (beta chain) was carried out in a study of blood T cells in healthy people across ages. The length of the CDR3 is 18 residues. Deletions cut 2 bases from V and 7 bases from J, with 24 bases between. The germline V gene encodes CDR1 LGHDT and CDR2 YNNKEL (reference sequence). Concerning this clonotype itself: Antigen: not known.

Whole-study results and caveats: Researchers deemed the diversity estimates from one million T cells underestimates.

PCR was performed a second time for about 6 to 11 cycles using a sample-barcoded 5' primer and a J-beta primer mix. TCRdb redid the calling of the 5' RACE reads with MiXCR, one entry per CDR3 protein. The sample carries approximately 600,000 distinct CDR3 sequences, approximately 50% recorded once. V gene TRBV3-1 combines with J gene TRBJ2-1; D is tentatively TRBD1 or TRBD2 (5 bases each). The sample was blood. The receptor comes from a man aged 55 to 70 in good health. The CDR3 protein is CASSQWGIREAARNEQFF. In DNA, the CDR3 is TGTGCCAGCAGCCAATGGGGCATAAGGGAAGCGGCGCGAAATGAGCAGTTCTTC.